This TCR beta chain was captured in a study of regulatory T cells in long-lasting Graves disease. The time point: newly diagnosed GD, antithyroid drugs for less than 3 months. Extracted RNA from PBMCs served as the source of the TCR library. The authors built TCR beta libraries using iRepertoire HTBI primers and Arm-PCR of CDR3 regions. Original data processing: Gene usage covered 50 to 75 TRBV and more than 13 TRBJ segments. From the multiplex PCR reads, TCRdb called clonotypes with MiXCR, one entry per CDR3 protein. TCRdb, not the original authors, processed these V and J calls. The repertoire holds 500,000 to 700,000 distinct CDR3 sequences, around 15% seen once, with 18% in the top ten. With 5 bases clipped from V and 3 bases from J, the junction kept 9 bases outside the gene matches. CDR1 is PRHDT, CDR2 FYEKMQ, per germline (reference sequence). The CDR3 spans 15 residues. The sample was also reused in another study, on T cells in Graves' hyperthyroidism and ophthalmopathy. From that report: Stability of Graves' hyperthyroidism was defined as absent ophthalmopathy progression within 18 months.

The chain employs TRBV13 and TRBJ2-5; 7 bases are shared with TRBD2. The receptor was derived from a woman aged 25 to 39 with Graves disease. The source was peripheral blood mononuclear cells (PBMCs), collected at new diagnosis, from a patient treated with antithyroid drugs. CDR3 sequence reads: CASSQRLALEETQYF. CDR3 DNA sequence: TGTGCCAGCAGCCAGCGACTAGCACTGGAAGAGACCCAGTACTTC. Full variable domain (missing parts from reference TRBV13 and TRBJ2-5): AAGVIQSPRHLIKEKRETATLKCYPIPRHDTVYWYQQGPGQDPQFLISFYEKMQSDKGSIPDRFSAQQFSDYHSELNMSSLELGDSALYFCASSQRLALEETQYFGPGTRLLVL.